This T cell receptor (beta chain) is drawn from a study of blood T cell repertoires in COVID-19. Overall study: Donors in the United States, Italy and Spain gave samples during acute or convalescent COVID-19. T cells, B-cell-depleted T cells, or PBMCs provided the cDNA or gDNA that served as material.

Original handling: Researchers report that nucleated cell counts were estimated from reference gene primer amplification. Sequencing was performed with immunoSEQ multiplex PCR; in TCRdb, only in-frame clones are kept and a portion is missing. V, J and clone size are those of that table, while D and trimming were read from the DNA. The profile shows 40,000 to 55,000 clones, approximately 82% of them singletons. The clonotype was recovered from a human donor in a cohort sampled during active COVID-19. Sample: peripheral blood.

The CDR3 DNA follows: TGCAGTGCTAGTAGATCAGGGACAGGGGAGTACTTC. Translation: CSASRSGTGEYF. The chain couples TRBV20-1 to TRBJ2-4; TRBD1 aligns across 10 bases. Germline CDR1 DFQATT, CDR2 SNEGSKA (reference sequence). J lost 14 bases, V lost 3 bases, and 7 bases had no gene match. The CDR3 runs to 12 residues.